This TCR beta chain was recovered during a study of T cells in localized non-small cell lung cancer. Overall study findings and caveats: Across samples, adjacent lung featured a median roughly 60 of the top 100 tumor clones. Heterogeneity cannot be ruled out, as sequencing used one tumor region only. Greater T cell density in blood accompanied longer overall survival. Maximal T cell clonality occurred in uninvolved adjacent lung, with tumor ranking below it.

About this clone itself: The antigen is not known.

The data were produced by immunoSEQ multiplex PCR, yet TCRdb's version contains in-frame clones alone and is incomplete. The table has about 15,000 clones, roughly 85% seen once. This clonotype was sampled from a woman aged 40-69 years with stage I lung adenocarcinoma. This specimen consisted of peripheral blood, obtained before any cancer treatment.

DNA of the CDR3: TGCGCCAGCGCGGGACAGGGTGGGCCCCAGCATTTT. It is translated as CASAGQGGPQHF. V usage is TRBV10-2 and J usage is TRBJ1-5, with TRBD1 matching 9 bases. The trim removed 8 bases at V and 9 bases at J, leaving 5 bases unmatched. Per the germline V gene, CDR1 is WSHSY and CDR2 is SAAADI. CDR3 length: 12 amino acids.